This TCR beta chain stems from a study of T-cell memory formation after mild COVID-19. Each CDR3 protein gets one entry after TCRdb re-called the 5' RACE reads with MiXCR. The sample records 410,000 or so distinct CDR3 sequences, less than 25% being singletons. Per germline, CDR1 SGHRS and CDR2 YFSETQ. The J segment lost 4 bases and the V segment lost 4 bases, leaving 10 bases of the junction unmatched. The CDR3 has 16 residues. This TCR was sampled from an adult woman who had mild COVID-19 (a few samples of this study predate the infection). Cell type and time point are not known. The sequencing sample was made of PBMCs or a T cell subset sorted from them (not recorded which). The chain links TRBV5-1 to TRBJ1-2, with 10 nucleotides matching TRBD1. For the CDR3, the DNA is TGCGCCAGCAGCCCACGAGGACAGGGGGTAGTCTATGGCTACACCTTC. The encoded protein is CASSPRGQGVVYGYTF.